The 27 T cell receptor beta chains given below trace back to one sample, sequenced in a study of early T cells in non-severe SARS-CoV-2 infection. TCRdb re-analysed the 5' RACE reads in MiXCR, keeping a single row per CDR3 protein. Of 75,000 to 95,000 distinct CDR3 sequences listed, roughly 17% are singletons. Source: whole blood, taken at baseline. These receptors all come from an adult who was a healthcare worker with PCR-confirmed SARS-CoV-2 infection or an uninfected control (not recorded which).

This clonotype occurred a few times. The J gene is TRBJ2-2, the V gene TRBV28; D ambiguous. The CDR3 totals 15 residues. CDR1 is MDHEN, CDR2 SYDVKM, per germline. Trimming took off 6 bases at V and 2 bases at J, with 13 bases between the two ends. The CDR3 DNA follows: TGTGCCAGCAGCTCCGGGCAGACCAACACCGGGGAGCTGTTTTTT. Translated: CASSSGQTNTGELFF.

The rearrangement joins TRBV7-9 to TRBJ2-1; 11 nucleotides agree with TRBD2. V dropped 5 bases and J dropped 8; count of bases not matched to a gene: 8. The CDR3 contains 15 residues. Germline V gene data show CDR1 as SEHNR and CDR2 as FQNEAQ (reference sequence). The chain's CDR3 is CASSQTSGGVYEQFF. CDR3 in DNA: TGTGCCAGCAGCCAAACTAGCGGGGGTGTCTATGAGCAGTTCTTC.

This clonotype was picked up a small number of times. The V and J genes are TRBV27 and TRBJ1-6; D gene uncertain. The V end was cut by 0 bases, the J end by 7 bases, with 7 bases between. The CDR3 runs to 14 residues. Germline V gene data show CDR1 as MNHEY and CDR2 as SMNVEV (reference sequence). The CDR3 loop reads CASSLSRANSPLHF. The DNA of the CDR3 is TGTGCCAGCAGTTTATCCAGAGCAAATTCACCCCTCCACTTT.

The chain recombines TRBV6-1 with TRBJ2-7; D unclear. CDR1 and CDR2 (germline): MNHNS, SASEGT. The CDR3 consists of 16 residues. Between the trimmed V and J ends, which lost 7 bases and 2 bases, there was a span of 21 bases. Here the CDR3 DNA reads TGTGCCAGCACCCAAGGGTCCGGCAGTGGGACCTACGAGCAGTACTTC. It encodes CASTQGSGSGTYEQYF.

This clonotype has just a few counts. The chain uses TRBV12-3 or TRBV12-4 and TRBJ2-1; tentatively, D is TRBD2 (6 bases). With 2 bases removed from V and 7 bases from J, the gap between germline ends came to 9 bases. The CDR3 covers 13 residues. The CDR3 coding sequence is TGTGCCAGCAGTTTACGGGGGAAAAATGAGCAGTTCTTC. Its protein is CASSLRGKNEQFF.

This clonotype occurred many times. V gene TRBV5-1 combines with J gene TRBJ2-7, with a possible D match to TRBD2 (6 bases). Trimming took off 4 bases at V and 0 bases at J, with 14 bases between the two ends. The V gene's germline CDR1 is SGHRS and CDR2 YFSETQ. The CDR3 is 15 amino acids. The DNA for the CDR3 is TGCGCCAGCAGCCCTGGCGGGGTAACCTCCTACGAGCAGTACTTC. This codes for CASSPGGVTSYEQYF. The full variable domain, with the rest looked up from reference TRBV5-1 and TRBJ2-7, is KAGVTQTPRYLIKTRGQQVTLSCSPISGHRSVSWYQQTPGQGLQFLFEYFSETQRNKGNFPGRFSGRQFSNSRSEMNVSTLELGDSALYLCASSPGGVTSYEQYFGPGTRLTVT.

V usage is TRBV6-1 and J usage is TRBJ2-7, with D uncertain. Per the germline V gene, CDR1 is MNHNS and CDR2 is SASEGT. Trimming left V 3 bases short and J 5 bases short, with 5 bases between. CDR3 size: 11 residues. DNA for the CDR3: TGTGCCAGCAGTGATATCCACGAGCAGTACTTC. Protein product: CASSDIHEQYF.

There are many counts of this clonotype. The rearrangement uses TRBV7-9 and TRBJ2-3; TRBD1 matches at 7 bases. The CDR3 covers 15 residues. V dropped 3 bases and J dropped 2; count of bases not matched to a gene: 5. Germline assignment: CDR1 SEHNR and CDR2 FQNEAQ (reference sequence). CDR3 loop: CASSFRDSITDTQYF. Written as DNA, the CDR3 is TGTGCCAGCAGCTTCCGGGACAGCATCACAGATACGCAGTATTTT.

The chain employs TRBV20-1 and TRBJ2-5, with D perhaps given as TRBD1 or TRBD2 (5 bases each). The CDR3 runs 13 residues. Germline V gene sequence: CDR1 DFQATT, CDR2 SNEGSKA (reference sequence). The CDR3 DNA follows: TGCAGCGGACGGGACGACCCAAACCCGACCCAGTACTTC. Translation: CSGRDDPNPTQYF.

This clonotype turned up a few times. The V gene is TRBV12-2, the J gene TRBJ2-1; the DNA was not used to check the table's D call, TRBD2. TRBV12-2 is assigned pseudogene status. The CDR3 is made up of 14 amino acids. CDR3 sequence (DNA): TGTGCTACGAGGGATAGCGGGAGCTACAATGAGCAGTTCTTC. Its translation: CATRDSGSYNEQFF.

The table lists this clonotype with a few counts. J is TRBJ2-2 and V is TRBV7-6, with unresolved D. CDR3 size: 14 residues. Germline assignment: CDR1 SGHVS and CDR2 FNYEAQ. The V end lost 3 bases, the J end lost 2 bases, and 7 bases lay between the germline ends. The CDR3 DNA sequence: TGTGCCAGCAGCTTTGCTAGTAACACCGGGGAGCTGTTTTTT. This encodes CASSFASNTGELFF.

The chain is built from TRBV7-9 and TRBJ2-1, with a weak D call TRBD2 (5 bases). This CDR3 has 12 residues. V lost 0 bases and J lost 12, with 9 bases in between. Germline V lookup: CDR1 SEHNR, CDR2 FQNEAQ (reference sequence). In DNA form, the CDR3 reads TGTGCCAGCAGCTTAGCACTCCGGGGGCAGTTCTTC. It translates to CASSLALRGQFF. The variable domain in full, with the rest retrieved from reference TRBV7-9 and TRBJ2-1, is DTGVSQNPRHKITKRGQNVTFRCDPISEHNRLYWYRQTLGQGPEFLTYFQNEAQLEKSRLLSDRFSAERPKGSFSTLEIQRTEQGDSAMYLCASSLALRGQFFGPGTRLTVL.

This clonotype was observed many times. The rearrangement links TRBV7-9 to TRBJ2-2, with TRBD2 matching over 9 bases. The CDR3 contains 17 residues. CDR1 and CDR2 (germline): SEHNR, FQNEAQ (reference sequence). The J segment lost 6 bases and the V segment lost 5 bases, leaving 13 bases of the junction unmatched. CDR3 residues: CASSVGGSGRSAGELFF. Written as DNA, the CDR3 is TGTGCCAGCAGCGTTGGGGGTAGCGGGAGATCAGCCGGGGAGCTGTTTTTT.

There are many counts of this clonotype. The genes are TRBV6-5 and TRBJ1-6; D gene uncertain. The germline gives CDR1 MNHEY, CDR2 SVGAGI. The CDR3 is made up of 13 amino acids. V was pared by 6 bases and J by 9 bases, with 12 bases between. For the CDR3, the DNA is TGTGCCAGCAGCGAAATGGGGTTTTCACCCCTCCACTTT. This sequence encodes CASSEMGFSPLHF.

V and J are TRBV20-1 and TRBJ1-2; D gene uncertain. V was cut by 3 bases and J by 3 bases, with 11 bases left in between. CDR1 is DFQATT and CDR2 is SNEGSKA in the germline V gene (reference sequence). This CDR3 is 13 amino acids long. The CDR3 coding sequence is TGCAGTGCTAGTACGGCCGGCTACTATGGCTACACCTTC. Translating gives CSASTAGYYGYTF.

This clonotype has a count of ten or more. The chain recombines TRBV7-8 with TRBJ2-1, with 11 bases fitting TRBD2. Germline V gene sequence: CDR1 SGHVS, CDR2 FQNEAQ. V was pared by 5 bases and J by 5 bases, with 14 bases of the junction left unmatched. The CDR3 runs to 18 residues. For the CDR3, the DNA is TGTGCCAGCAGCCTAAACCCCCGGACTAGCGGGCTAGACAATGAGCAGTTCTTC. Translation gives CASSLNPRTSGLDNEQFF.

The chain carries TRBV29-1 and TRBJ2-3, with D unclear. Germline-derived CDR1 and CDR2 are SQVTM and ANQGSEA. This CDR3 spans 10 amino acids. Trimming pared 4 bases from V and 4 bases from J, leaving 3 bases between. The CDR3 loop is CSVAADTQYF. CDR3 sequence (DNA): TGCAGCGTTGCCGCAGATACGCAGTATTTT.

The V call is TRBV9, the J call TRBJ2-1, with D hard to call. The CDR3 has 16 amino acids. Germline V gene data show CDR1 as SGDLS and CDR2 as YYNGEE. Trimming left V 1 base short and J 0 bases short, with 11 bases between. The CDR3 region has the DNA TGTGCCAGCAGCGTAAACTTTTGGGGCTCCTACAATGAGCAGTTCTTC. It encodes CASSVNFWGSYNEQFF.

This clonotype was found once. Written as DNA, the CDR3 is TGTGCCAGCAGTTTTGGCGGGACAGTCCCTTCACCCCTCCACTTT. Translating gives CASSFGGTVPSPLHF. This chain connects TRBV27 to TRBJ1-6; 7 nucleotides line up with TRBD1. Trimming at V came to 3 bases and at J to 9 bases, leaving 8 bases not matched to a gene. Per germline, CDR1 MNHEY and CDR2 SMNVEV (reference sequence). CDR3 length: 15 amino acids.

This clonotype was counted many times. This rearrangement joins TRBV4-2 to TRBJ1-2; the match to TRBD1 covers 9 bases. The CDR3 covers 15 residues. CDR1 is LGHNA, CDR2 YNFKEQ, per germline. The ends lost 4 bases at V and 5 bases at J; junction bases unmatched: 8. CDR3 loop: CASSPDRGRFYGYTF. In DNA, the CDR3 is TGTGCCAGCAGCCCGGACAGGGGCAGGTTTTATGGCTACACCTTC.

This clonotype has only one observation. The chain recombines TRBV4-1 with TRBJ2-7, with 7 bases fitting TRBD2. Germline trimming cut 0 bases from V and 0 bases from J; bases unmatched to any gene: 5. The CDR3 loop spans 16 amino acids. The germline CDR1 and CDR2 sequences are MGHRA and YSYEKL. CDR3 coding DNA: TGCGCCAGCAGCCAAGATTATCCGGGAGGCTCCTACGAGCAGTACTTC. Translation: CASSQDYPGGSYEQYF.

This chain joins TRBV6-2 or TRBV6-3 and TRBJ2-6; D unresolved. CDR1 and CDR2 (germline): MNHEY, SVGEGT. V shed 3 bases and J shed 3 bases, with 3 bases lying between them. The CDR3 length is 13 residues. In nucleotides, the CDR3 is TGTGCCAGCAGTTATAGTGGGGCCAACGTCCTGACTTTC. Residues: CASSYSGANVLTF.

There are many counts of this clonotype. The chain carries TRBV4-3 and TRBJ2-7; no clear D gene. The CDR3 sequence is 13 residues long. Germline values: CDR1 LGHNA, CDR2 YSLEER. Trimming left V 1 base short and J 1 base short, with 5 bases between. CDR3 in amino acids: CASSQVISYEQYF. The CDR3 DNA sequence: TGCGCCAGCAGCCAAGTAATTTCCTACGAGCAGTACTTC.

The genes are TRBV20-1 and TRBJ2-1; the match to TRBD2 covers 9 bases. There are 14 residues in the CDR3. Germline CDR1 reads DFQATT; CDR2 reads SNEGSKA (reference sequence). Unmatched junction bases numbered 7, after V lost 2 bases and J lost 8 bases. CDR3 nucleotides: TGCAGTGCTAGATTCCTAGCGGGACGGGATGAGCAGTTCTTC. It specifies CSARFLAGRDEQFF.

The chain has TRBV12-3 or TRBV12-4 and TRBJ2-4; possible D gene TRBD2, 5 bases. The V end was cut by 4 bases, the J end by 3 bases, with 7 bases between. The CDR3 has 13 residues. The CDR3 DNA reads TGTGCCAGCAGTTCTGACTACAAAAACATTCAGTACTTC. This sequence encodes CASSSDYKNIQYF.

The chain links TRBV3-1 to TRBJ2-3, with D unresolved. V was pared by 3 bases and J by 8 bases, with 6 bases between. CDR3 length: 11 amino acids. Germline V gives CDR1 LGHDT, CDR2 YNNKEL (reference sequence). The CDR3 coding sequence is TGTGCCAGCAGCCATGCCCTTACGCAGTATTTT. It yields the protein CASSHALTQYF.

This clonotype was found a few times. The rearrangement uses TRBV6-5 and TRBJ2-1; tentative D call: TRBD2 (6 bases). This CDR3 is built from 11 residues. The V gene's germline CDR1 is MNHEY and CDR2 SVGAGI. V lost 2 bases, J lost 10 bases, and 6 bases lay in between. In nucleotides, the CDR3 is TGTGCCAGCAGTTACGCGGGGGAGCAGTTCTTC. This sequence encodes CASSYAGEQFF.